The clone carrying this TCR beta chain has more than one count but fewer than ten. Its antigen is still unknown. The sample belongs to a study of beta chain features in type 1 diabetes. Study-wide results and limits: Sampled from patients, naive, central memory and Treg TCRB repertoires appeared more similar than those sampled from healthy donors.

What was sequenced were expressed TCRB transcripts, since all of the isolated RNA had been reverse transcribed. Naive, central memory and regulatory T cell samples came to a mean of about 3.9 million reads. Some clones are missing from TCRdb's copy, which holds only in-frame ones; the method was immunoSEQ multiplex PCR. The data contain fewer than 650,000 clones, less than 20% of them singletons. After removal of 7 bases from V and 6 bases from J, the junction contained 11 bases not matched to a gene. Germline loops: CDR1 MNHNS, CDR2 SASEGT. The CDR3 covers 15 residues. Sorting of CD4+ naive, central memory, regulatory and stem cell-like memory cells was performed via CD45RO/CCR7/CD25/CD127/CD95/CD27. The authors obtained over 98% purity in all sorted populations.

The sequencing sample was made of naive CD4+ T cells from blood. The chain carries TRBV6-1 and TRBJ2-2; TRBD1 matches 7 bases. The sequence came from a man aged 18-30 years in good health. The CDR3 here is CASTHGTAMSGELFF. DNA of the CDR3: TGTGCCAGCACCCACGGGACAGCAATGTCCGGGGAGCTGTTTTTT.